This T cell receptor beta chain was identified during a study of human T cells and chemical hapten exposure. Study-wide context: The study patch tested 0.01% DPC on the upper back and read results at 6 days.

One entry per CDR3 protein results from TCRdb running MiXCR on the RACE reads. The sample lists 250,000 or so distinct CDR3 sequences; roughly 7.4% were seen once. The CDR3 spans 19 residues. V lost 0 bases to trimming and J lost 2 bases, with 26 bases between them. Looked up from germline, CDR1 is SQVTM and CDR2 is ANQGSEA. This clonotype was counted between two and nine times. Its antigen is currently unknown. The study, taken as a whole, reports: DPC sensitization left the count of TCRs above 1 in 1000 unchanged.

The time point is: pre-sensitization, week 0. Treatment specified: therapeutic diphenylcyclopropenone sensitization with weekly scalp DPC. This sequence was found in a man in his late teens or twenties with alopecia areata. Some clones in this sample may be carry-over from other donors' samples. The sample here was whole blood, taken in connection with sensitization to the hapten diphenylcyclopropenone (DPC). The chain is built from TRBV29-1 and TRBJ2-7; TRBD1 might be the D (6 bases). The CDR3 region is CSVEDPKGVYLLIPYEQYF. DNA for the CDR3: TGCAGCGTTGAAGATCCTAAGGGGGTTTATCTTCTTATCCCCTACGAGCAGTACTTC.